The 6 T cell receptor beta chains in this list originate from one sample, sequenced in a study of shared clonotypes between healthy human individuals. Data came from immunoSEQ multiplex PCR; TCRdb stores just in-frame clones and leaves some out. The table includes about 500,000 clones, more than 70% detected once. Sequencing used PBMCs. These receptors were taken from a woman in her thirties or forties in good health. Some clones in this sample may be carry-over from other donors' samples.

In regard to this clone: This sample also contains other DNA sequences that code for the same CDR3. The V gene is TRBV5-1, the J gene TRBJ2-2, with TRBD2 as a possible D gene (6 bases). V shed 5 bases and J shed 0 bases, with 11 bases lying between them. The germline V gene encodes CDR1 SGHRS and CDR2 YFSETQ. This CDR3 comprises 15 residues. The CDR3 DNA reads TGCGCCAGCAGTCTCGGGACTGCGAACACCGGGGAGCTGTTTTTT. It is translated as CASSLGTANTGELFF.

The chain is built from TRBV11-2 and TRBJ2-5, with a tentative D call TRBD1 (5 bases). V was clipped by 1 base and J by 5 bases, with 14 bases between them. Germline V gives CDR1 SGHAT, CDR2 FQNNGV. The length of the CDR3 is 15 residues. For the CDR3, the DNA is TGTGCCAGCAGCTTAGTCCCCACCAAGGGGGAGACCCAGTACTTC. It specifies CASSLVPTKGETQYF.

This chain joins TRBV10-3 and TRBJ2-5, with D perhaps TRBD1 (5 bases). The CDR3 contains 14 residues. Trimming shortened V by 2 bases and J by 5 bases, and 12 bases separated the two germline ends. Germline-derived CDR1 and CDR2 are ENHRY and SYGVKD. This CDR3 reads CAISERQGGETQYF. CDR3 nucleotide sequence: TGTGCCATCAGTGAGCGGCAGGGCGGTGAGACCCAGTACTTC.

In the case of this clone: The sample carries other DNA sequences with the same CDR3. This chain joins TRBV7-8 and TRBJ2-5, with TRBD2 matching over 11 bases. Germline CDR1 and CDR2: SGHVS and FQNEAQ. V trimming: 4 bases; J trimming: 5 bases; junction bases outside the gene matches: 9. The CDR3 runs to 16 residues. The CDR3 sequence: CASSSRLAGIAETQYF. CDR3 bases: TGTGCCAGCAGCTCCCGACTAGCGGGAATAGCGGAGACCCAGTACTTC.

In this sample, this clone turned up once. As DNA, the CDR3 is TGTGCCAGCAGCTGGGACCCGTCTCGCACTGAAGCTTTCTTT. Protein sequence: CASSWDPSRTEAFF. The genes are TRBV28 and TRBJ1-1; a possible D gene is TRBD1 (5 bases). The CDR3 extends over 14 amino acids. V was cut by 6 bases and J by 4 bases, with 15 bases left in between. Germline values: CDR1 MDHEN, CDR2 SYDVKM.

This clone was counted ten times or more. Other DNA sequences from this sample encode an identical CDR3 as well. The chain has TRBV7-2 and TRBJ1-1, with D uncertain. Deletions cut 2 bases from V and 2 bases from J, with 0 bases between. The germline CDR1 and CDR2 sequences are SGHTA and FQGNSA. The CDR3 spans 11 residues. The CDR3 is CASSLNTEAFF. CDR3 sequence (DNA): TGTGCCAGCAGCTTAAACACTGAAGCTTTCTTT. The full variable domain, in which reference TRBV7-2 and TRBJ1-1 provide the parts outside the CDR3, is GAGVSQSPSNKVTEKGKDVELRCDPISGHTALYWYRQSLGQGLEFLIYFQGNSAPDKSGLPSDRFSAERTGGSVSTLTIQRTQQEDSAVYLCASSLNTEAFFGQGTRLTVV.